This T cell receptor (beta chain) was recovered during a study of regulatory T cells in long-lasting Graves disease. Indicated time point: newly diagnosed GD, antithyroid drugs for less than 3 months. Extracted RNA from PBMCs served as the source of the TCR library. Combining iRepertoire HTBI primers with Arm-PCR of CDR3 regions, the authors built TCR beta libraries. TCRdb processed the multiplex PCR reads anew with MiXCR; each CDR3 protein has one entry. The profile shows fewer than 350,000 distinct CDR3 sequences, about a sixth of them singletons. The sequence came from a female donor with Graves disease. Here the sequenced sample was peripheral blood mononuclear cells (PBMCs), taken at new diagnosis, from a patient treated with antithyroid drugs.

DNA for the CDR3: TGTGCTAGTGGTTTCCAGGGTTTGAACACGCAGTATTTT. Its protein is CASGFQGLNTQYF. The V gene is TRBV12-5, the J gene TRBJ2-3; possibly TRBD1 for D (5 bases). Germline loops: CDR1 LGHNT, CDR2 FRNRAP. Trimming left V 3 bases short and J 9 bases short, with 13 bases between. CDR3 length equals 13 residues.